The 21 T cell receptor beta chains below were found in one sample sequenced in a study of blood T cell repertoires in COVID-19 (dated by TCRdb to about 2020). The protocol used for the library was the immunoSEQ multiplex PCR assay. Here the immuneACCESS table is served through TCRdb, limited to in-frame sequences with V and J called. Missing clones are a known gap in these copies; in checked studies unresolved V genes cover under half, and the rest lacks a known reason. The sample data list 150,000 or so clones, and around 81% of these were observed just once. The biggest ten clones account for 2.5% to 3% of the sample. The sample was peripheral blood. All receptors come from a middle-aged woman with active or convalescent COVID-19.

The chain joins TRBV28 to TRBJ1-3, with D tentatively TRBD1 (6 bases). The CDR3 runs 18 residues. The germline V gene has CDR1 MDHEN and CDR2 SYDVKM. Trimming stripped 4 bases from V and 0 bases from J, with 19 bases between. CDR3 sequence: CASSSSGAGASSGNTIYF. The CDR3 nucleotides read TGTGCCAGCAGTTCCTCCGGGGCAGGGGCGAGCTCTGGAAACACCATATATTTT. Using reference TRBV28 and TRBJ1-3 for the parts outside the CDR3, the full variable domain is DVKVTQSSRYLVKRTGEKVFLECVQDMDHENMFWYRQDPGLGLRLIYFSYDVKMKEKGDIPEGYSVSREKKERFSLILESASTNQTSMYLCASSSSGAGASSGNTIYFGEGSWLTVV.

The V and J genes are TRBV16 and TRBJ1-5; D might be TRBD1 (6 bases). CDR1 is KGHSY, CDR2 FQNENV, per germline. V shed 4 bases and J shed 1 base, with 14 bases lying between them. This CDR3 comprises 16 residues. The CDR3 is CASSRRGQGSNQPQHF. The CDR3 DNA is TGTGCCAGCAGCCGCCGGGGCCAGGGGAGCAATCAGCCCCAGCATTTT.

This clone was recorded a few times. This chain joins TRBV6-5 and TRBJ2-1; 10 positions match TRBD1. CDR1 is MNHEY and CDR2 is SVGAGI in the germline V gene. V gave up 6 bases and J gave up 7 bases; unmatched junction bases: 6. The CDR3 covers 14 residues. CDR3 residues: CASRRTGGLNEQFF. CDR3 in DNA: TGTGCCAGCAGAAGGACAGGGGGTTTGAATGAGCAGTTCTTC.

The V gene is TRBV27, the J gene TRBJ1-2; weak D call: TRBD1 (5 bases). This CDR3 region has 14 residues. Deletions cut 6 bases from V and 5 bases from J, with 16 bases between. Per germline, CDR1 MNHEY and CDR2 SMNVEV (reference sequence). For the CDR3, the DNA is TGTGCCAGCAGCCCAGGGAAGCTTGTATATGGCTACACCTTC. Protein product: CASSPGKLVYGYTF.

This chain joins TRBV7-9 and TRBJ2-1, with TRBD2 matching over 14 bases. Germline loops: CDR1 SEHNR, CDR2 FQNEAQ (reference sequence). The CDR3 has 16 amino acids. Losses at the gene ends were 8 bases for V and 12 bases for J; bases not matched to a gene: 15. Here the CDR3 DNA reads TGTGCCAGCGAAGAAACCGGGACTAGCGGGGGCCGGGGGCAGTTCTTC. Protein: CASEETGTSGGRGQFF. Using reference TRBV7-9 and TRBJ2-1 for the parts outside the CDR3, the full variable domain is DTGVSQNPRHKITKRGQNVTFRCDPISEHNRLYWYRQTLGQGPEFLTYFQNEAQLEKSRLLSDRFSAERPKGSFSTLEIQRTEQGDSAMYLCASEETGTSGGRGQFFGPGTRLTVL.

The CDR3 region is CASSEFAGFTEAFF. CDR3 coding DNA: TGTGCCAGCAGTGAATTTGCGGGATTCACTGAAGCTTTCTTT. The V call is TRBV6-1, the J call TRBJ1-1; D gene ambiguous. V lost 2 bases and J 4 bases, leaving 11 bases between the germline ends. From germline, CDR1 is MNHNS and CDR2 SASEGT. This CDR3 comprises 14 residues.

The chain joins TRBV5-1 to TRBJ2-1, with 9 bases identical to TRBD2. Trimming removed 1 base from V and 6 bases from J; junction bases left unmatched: 8. The CDR3 is 16 residues long. CDR1 SGHRS and CDR2 YFSETQ come from the germline V gene. CDR3 sequence: CASSLPEGLAGNEQFF. CDR3 nucleotide sequence: TGCGCCAGCAGCTTGCCAGAGGGACTAGCCGGCAATGAGCAGTTCTTC.

V and J are TRBV3-1 (or the pseudogene TRBV3-2) and TRBJ1-1, with D perhaps TRBD1 (6 bases). The CDR3 is 15 residues long. Trimming removed 5 bases at V and 6 bases at J, with 19 bases between. Germline V gives CDR1 LGHDT, CDR2 YNNKEL (reference sequence). For the CDR3, the DNA is TGTGCCAGCAGCTCCCGCCCGACAGGAGGCGCTGAAGCTTTCTTT. Its translation is CASSSRPTGGAEAFF.

The chain recombines TRBV7-2 with TRBJ2-7, with 7 bases aligning to TRBD2. The junction had 5 bases not matched to a gene; V was cut back by 6 bases and J by 0 bases. CDR1 is SGHTA and CDR2 is FQGNSA in the germline V gene. The CDR3 has 14 amino acids. CDR3 in amino acids: CASRYLAASYEQYF. The CDR3 DNA is TGTGCCAGCAGATACCTAGCGGCCTCCTACGAGCAGTACTTC.

The chain couples TRBV5-1 to TRBJ2-2, with a weak D call TRBD2 (6 bases). Trimming took 1 base from V and 0 from J, leaving 19 bases between them. Germline V gene sequence: CDR1 SGHRS, CDR2 YFSETQ. CDR3 size: 19 residues. CDR3 bases: TGCGCCAGCAGCTTGATGTCGGGGGAGAGAACAACGAACACCGGGGAGCTGTTTTTT. This sequence encodes CASSLMSGERTTNTGELFF.

The chain recombines TRBV6-1 with TRBJ2-5; D may be TRBD1 (5 bases). This CDR3 has 15 amino acids. CDR1 is MNHNS and CDR2 is SASEGT in the germline V gene. The ends were cut back, 0 bases at V and 5 bases at J, with 13 bases in the middle. CDR3 nucleotide sequence: TGTGCCAGCAGTGAAGCGCCTCAGGGTCGGGAGACCCAGTACTTC. This gives the protein CASSEAPQGRETQYF.

The chain recombines TRBV18 with TRBJ1-2; 7 bases match TRBD1. V trimming: 2 bases; J trimming: 3 bases; junction bases outside the gene matches: 3. This CDR3 is built from 14 residues. Germline CDR1 and CDR2: KGHSH and LQKENI. The CDR3 nucleotides read TGTGCCAGCTCACCAAATACAGGGGACTATGGCTACACCTTC. It translates to CASSPNTGDYGYTF.

The CDR3 nucleotides read TGTGCCACCAGCAGAGATGTGAGGCCAGACTATGGCTACACCTTC. This translates into CATSRDVRPDYGYTF. The V and J genes are TRBV15 and TRBJ1-2; D not certain. In germline, CDR1 is LNHNV, CDR2 YYDKDF (reference sequence). V was trimmed by 0 bases and J by 3 bases, leaving 11 bases between them. The CDR3 totals 15 residues.

This clone has just one count. This chain uses TRBV5-4 with TRBJ2-5; tentatively, D is TRBD2 (6 bases). Germline CDR1 SGHNT, CDR2 YYREEE (reference sequence). This CDR3 region has 14 residues. The germline V and J ends were trimmed by 4 bases and 5 bases, with 15 bases remaining between them. The CDR3 nucleotides are TGTGCCAGCAGCCCCCCGGAGGGAGCGGAGACCCAGTACTTC. It yields the protein CASSPPEGAETQYF.

This clone appeared a single time. The chain couples TRBV5-1 to TRBJ2-5; 8 bases fit TRBD2. Germline-derived CDR1 and CDR2 are SGHRS and YFSETQ. The CDR3 contains 17 residues. With V trimmed by 4 bases and J by 4 bases, 15 bases remained unmatched. In DNA form, the CDR3 reads TGCGCCAGCAGCCACCTTCCGGCGACCGCGGGAGGAGAGACCCAGTACTTC. Its protein product is CASSHLPATAGGETQYF.

This sequence joins TRBV4-1 and TRBJ1-2, with a possible D match to TRBD1 (5 bases). The CDR3 loop spans 15 amino acids. Germline assignment: CDR1 MGHRA and CDR2 YSYEKL. V dropped 0 bases and J dropped 1 base, with 9 bases sitting between them. The CDR3 reads CASSQDRRDNYGYTF. The CDR3 coding sequence is TGCGCCAGCAGCCAAGATCGCAGGGATAACTATGGCTACACCTTC.

The chain links TRBV5-6 to TRBJ2-7, with 8 bases aligning to TRBD1. The CDR3 spans 14 residues. The junction had 6 bases not matched to a gene; V was cut back by 2 bases and J by 5 bases. The V gene's germline CDR1 is SGHDT and CDR2 YYEEEE. CDR3 in DNA: TGTGCCAGCAGCTTCCTGGACAGGGAGGACGAGCAGTACTTC. Translated: CASSFLDREDEQYF.

CDR3 nucleotides: TGTGCCAGCAGTCCCAGGGATTTGGGCTATGGCTACACCTTC. This codes for CASSPRDLGYGYTF. J is TRBJ1-2 and V is TRBV6-5; TRBD1 is a possible D gene (5 bases). The V and J ends lost 5 bases and 4 bases respectively, with 14 bases between them. Germline CDR1 reads MNHEY; CDR2 reads SVGAGI. The CDR3 is made up of 14 amino acids.

V usage is TRBV6-4 and J usage is TRBJ1-2; TRBD1 might be the D (6 bases). The germline V gene has CDR1 MRHNA and CDR2 SNTAGT. The CDR3 totals 13 residues. Trimming pared 6 bases from V and 6 bases from J, leaving 14 bases between. The CDR3 DNA reads as TGTGCCAGCAGCCCCCACCCAGGGGATGGCTACACCTTC. It specifies CASSPHPGDGYTF.

V gene TRBV18 combines with J gene TRBJ2-1, with TRBD1 as a possible D gene (5 bases). The CDR3 consists of 15 residues. V lost 1 base and J lost 5, with 12 bases in between. Germline CDR1 is KGHSH and CDR2 is LQKENI. The CDR3 region has the DNA TGTGCCAGCTCACCACAGGGGCCCTCTAACAATGAGCAGTTCTTC. Translation gives CASSPQGPSNNEQFF.

The rearrangement uses TRBV3-1 (or the pseudogene TRBV3-2) and TRBJ2-5; TRBD1 might be the D (7 bases). CDR3 length equals 13 residues. The V end lost 1 base, the J end lost 7 bases, and 10 bases lay between the germline ends. From germline, CDR1 is LGHDT and CDR2 YNNKEL (reference sequence). DNA for the CDR3: TGTGCCAGCAGCCAAGGACAGGGAGGGACCCAGTACTTC. Translated: CASSQGQGGTQYF.